Each of the 23 T cell receptor beta chains below was sequenced from the same sample in a study of metastatic and nonmetastatic thyroid tumors. TCRdb used MiXCR to call clones anew from the PCR reads. The sample shows some 40,000 clones, roughly a sixth of them seen only once. Until they underwent thyroid surgery, no patient had received any treatment. Specimen: blood. The receptors come from a female donor with papillary thyroid cancer or a benign thyroid nodule (not recorded which). Some clones in this sample may be carry-over from other donors' samples.

The sample holds many counts of this clone. The chain uses TRBV7-2 and TRBJ1-1, with TRBD1 matching 7 bases. CDR1 is SGHTA and CDR2 is FQGNSA in the germline V gene. The CDR3 contains 19 residues. V was pared by 2 bases and J by 1 base, with 16 bases of the junction left unmatched. CDR3 sequence reads: CASSLLTLRTGKGNTEAFF. In nucleotides, the CDR3 is TGTGCCAGCAGCTTATTAACCCTCAGGACAGGCAAGGGGAACACTGAAGCTTTCTTT.

This clone was recorded many times. The CDR3 DNA follows: TGTGCCAGTAGCGCGGACAGGGAGGGGTACGAGCAGTACTTC. Protein: CASSADREGYEQYF. The V and J genes are TRBV19 and TRBJ2-7; possibly TRBD1 for D (8 bases). The CDR3 is made up of 14 amino acids. The V end lost 6 bases, the J end lost 4 bases, and 16 bases lay between the germline ends. Germline assignment: CDR1 LNHDA and CDR2 SQIVND (reference sequence).

The table lists this clone with many counts. J is TRBJ2-7 and V is TRBV5-1, with unresolved D. The CDR3 loop spans 14 amino acids. Deletions cut 1 base from V and 4 bases from J, with 12 bases between. Germline V CDR1 and CDR2: SGHRS, YFSETQ. The CDR3 loop reads CASSLSGSIYEQYF. The CDR3 DNA reads as TGCGCCAGCAGCTTGAGTGGCAGTATTTACGAGCAGTACTTC.

Ten or more counts support this clone. The chain has TRBV19 and TRBJ2-6; no reliable D call. With 1 base removed from V and 4 bases from J, the gap between germline ends came to 8 bases. Germline V gene lookup returns CDR1 LNHDA and CDR2 SQIVND (reference sequence). The CDR3 is 15 amino acids. The CDR3 DNA sequence: TGTGCCAGTAGTATAGGGAACCCGGGGGCCAACGTCCTGACTTTC. Protein sequence: CASSIGNPGANVLTF.

This clone was seen more than once but under ten times. With a much larger clone just one base away, this may be a read error. The chain employs TRBV5-5 and TRBJ1-6; the D gene is possibly TRBD1 (5 bases). CDR1 is SGHKS and CDR2 is YYEKEE in the germline V gene (reference sequence). V shed 3 bases and J shed 8 bases, with 9 bases lying between them. The length of the CDR3 is 13 residues. The CDR3 region is CASSWGIDSPLHF. The DNA of the CDR3 is TGTGCCAGCAGCTGGGGCATTGATTCACCCCTCCACTTT.

Many counts were recorded for this clone. The CDR3 bases are TGTGCCAGCAGTTTAAGAACAGGGGGCTCTCAGCCCCAGCATTTT. Translation gives CASSLRTGGSQPQHF. The rearrangement joins TRBV12-3 or TRBV12-4 to TRBJ1-5, with TRBD1 identical over 9 bases. The CDR3 runs to 15 residues. V shed 2 bases, J shed 6 bases, and the junction held 5 bases outside the gene matches.

By sample share, this clone is medium-sized (0.01 to 0.1%). The DNA for the CDR3 is TGTGCCAGCAGTTACTCTCGAGGGGGTAGGCAGCCCCAGCATTTT. Translated, it gives CASSYSRGGRQPQHF. The rearrangement joins TRBV6-5 to TRBJ1-5, with D perhaps matching TRBD1 (6 bases). Germline V lookup: CDR1 MNHEY, CDR2 SVGAGI. The V gene lost 0 bases and the J gene lost 7 bases, with 13 bases spanning the gap. The length of the CDR3 is 15 residues.

This rearrangement joins TRBV20-1 to TRBJ2-3, with D hard to call. The CDR3 totals 15 residues. Germline CDR1 is DFQATT and CDR2 is SNEGSKA (reference sequence). Trimming removed 0 bases from V and 2 bases from J, with 12 bases in between. The CDR3 sequence: CSAREVDRLTDTQYF. In DNA, the CDR3 is TGCAGTGCTAGAGAGGTGGACCGACTCACAGATACGCAGTATTTT.

There are many counts of this clone. This chain links TRBV20-1 with TRBJ2-2, with TRBD2 matching 7 bases. This CDR3 has 19 amino acids. V lost 6 bases, J lost 0 bases, and 19 bases stayed unmatched. The germline CDR1 and CDR2 sequences are DFQATT and SNEGSKA (reference sequence). As DNA, the CDR3 is TGCAGTGCCCCTGGTCCAGCCGGGAGGACACTAACGAACACCGGGGAGCTGTTTTTT. Protein: CSAPGPAGRTLTNTGELFF.

There are many counts of this clone. CDR3 DNA: TGTGCCAGCAGTTACTCGGGGGGCGGCCCAGATACGCAGTATTTT. The encoded protein is CASSYSGGGPDTQYF. The rearrangement uses TRBV6-6 and TRBJ2-3; D tentatively reads TRBD1 or TRBD2 (6 bases each). The V gene's germline CDR1 is MNHNY and CDR2 SVGAGI (reference sequence). This CDR3 contains 15 residues. V was cut by 0 bases and J by 4 bases, with 11 bases left in between.

This clone has a count of ten or more. This rearrangement joins TRBV9 to TRBJ2-3, with D perhaps TRBD1 (5 bases). The V gene lost 0 bases and the J gene lost 3 bases, with 14 bases spanning the gap. Germline values: CDR1 SGDLS, CDR2 YYNGEE. This CDR3 contains 16 residues. CDR3 sequence (DNA): TGTGCCAGCAGCGTAGCCAGGGAAGGGTGGACAGATACGCAGTATTTT. Protein sequence: CASSVAREGWTDTQYF.

This clone was seen a few times. The J gene is TRBJ1-5, the V gene TRBV28, with D possibly being TRBD1 (6 bases). The CDR3 runs 15 residues. The V end was cut by 2 bases, the J end by 9 bases, with 17 bases between. Germline-derived CDR1 and CDR2 are MDHEN and SYDVKM. The DNA for the CDR3 is TGTGCCAGCAGTTTACCCGGGACAAGGGCCCTGCCCCAGCATTTT. It yields the protein CASSLPGTRALPQHF. Together with reference TRBV28 and TRBJ1-5, the CDR3 gives the full variable domain: DVKVTQSSRYLVKRTGEKVFLECVQDMDHENMFWYRQDPGLGLRLIYFSYDVKMKEKGDIPEGYSVSREKKERFSLILESASTNQTSMYLCASSLPGTRALPQHFGDGTRLSIL.

A few counts support this clone. Since the CDR3 does not end with the conserved phenylalanine or tryptophan, this likely comes from a read error. The V and J genes are TRBV7-8 and TRBJ2-2; D unresolved. CDR3 length equals 12 residues. CDR1 SGHVS and CDR2 FQNEAQ come from the germline V gene. The CDR3 here is CDSSLVTGELFS. CDR3 sequence (DNA): TGTGACAGCAGCTTAGTGACCGGGGAGCTGTTTTCT.

This clone was seen ten or more times. The chain combines TRBV20-1 with TRBJ2-6; no clear D. Germline-derived CDR1 and CDR2 are DFQATT and SNEGSKA (reference sequence). Trimming cost V 2 bases and J 0 bases, with 14 bases left between them. CDR3 size: 17 residues. The CDR3 sequence is CSARNEEFRSGANVLTF. CDR3 DNA: TGCAGTGCTAGAAATGAGGAGTTTCGCTCTGGGGCCAACGTCCTGACTTTC.

Many counts were recorded for this clone. The chain couples TRBV3-1 to TRBJ1-3; D is unresolved. Germline CDR1 LGHDT, CDR2 YNNKEL (reference sequence). V gave up 0 bases and J gave up 4 bases, with 10 bases separating them. This CDR3 has 15 amino acids. DNA of the CDR3: TGTGCCAGCAGCCAAGATATAAGAAGAGGAAACACCATATATTTT. Protein sequence: CASSQDIRRGNTIYF.

CDR3 sequence (DNA): TGTGCCAGCAGCCTGGGGACTAACTATGGCTACACCTTC. Amino acids: CASSLGTNYGYTF. This chain uses TRBV25-1 with TRBJ1-2; D is unresolved. CDR1 is MGHDK, CDR2 SYGVNS, per germline. V gave up 6 bases and J gave up 0 bases, with 8 bases separating them. This CDR3 region has 13 residues.

This clone was seen at least ten times. The CDR3 DNA reads as TGCGCCAGCAGCCAAGGGCAGCGGGGACACAATGAGCAGTTCTTC. This translates into CASSQGQRGHNEQFF. This chain uses TRBV4-1 with TRBJ2-1; 7 nucleotides line up with TRBD2. Germline loops: CDR1 MGHRA, CDR2 YSYEKL. Trimming took 1 base from V and 5 from J; bases not matched to a gene: 5. CDR3 length equals 15 residues.

There are many counts of this clone. At one end the junction does not follow the germline gene, possibly because of a read error. The chain combines TRBV7-6 with TRBJ2-5; D could derive from TRBD1 or TRBD2 (5 bases each). Germline V CDR1 and CDR2: SGHVS, FNYEAQ. The CDR3 contains 14 residues. Here the CDR3 DNA reads TGTGCCAGCAGCTTAGAGCAGGGTGGGGAGACCCAGTGCTTC. It is translated as CASSLEQGGETQCF.

This clone occurred many times. The chain is built from TRBV11-1 and TRBJ2-7; weak D call: TRBD1 (5 bases). Germline loops: CDR1 SGHAT, CDR2 FQDESV (reference sequence). The CDR3 is made up of 16 amino acids. V was shortened by 5 bases and J by 6 bases, with 23 bases between the two germline ends. In nucleotides, the CDR3 is TGTGCCAGCAGCCCTGGAATATACAGGTCTCTTAGCGAGCAGTACTTC. It translates to CASSPGIYRSLSEQYF.

The V and J genes are TRBV2 and TRBJ2-7; TRBD1 aligns across 9 bases. The germline CDR1 and CDR2 sequences are SNHLY and FYNNEI. Germline trimming cut 6 bases from V and 6 bases from J; bases unmatched to any gene: 9. This CDR3 comprises 14 residues. The CDR3 sequence is CASSCGDRGGEQYF. The DNA for the CDR3 is TGTGCCAGCAGCTGCGGTGACAGGGGGGGCGAGCAGTACTTC.

There are many counts of this clone. V and J are TRBV4-1 and TRBJ2-1; 8 nucleotides align to TRBD2. The CDR3 consists of 15 residues. J lost 2 bases, V lost 2 bases, and 2 bases had no gene match. CDR1 and CDR2 (germline): MGHRA, YSYEKL. This CDR3 reads CASSQTSGTYNEQFF. In nucleotides, the CDR3 is TGCGCCAGCAGCCAAACTAGCGGAACCTACAATGAGCAGTTCTTC.

This clone was counted at least ten times. This chain uses TRBV5-1 with TRBJ1-6, with 7 bases that match TRBD1. Trimming cost V 0 bases and J 8 bases; bases outside gene matches: 5. The germline gives CDR1 SGHRS, CDR2 YFSETQ. The length of the CDR3 is 15 residues. CDR3 in DNA: TGCGCCAGCAGCTTGGCGAACAGGGGTGATTCACCCCTCCACTTT. Residues: CASSLANRGDSPLHF. Drawing the rest from reference TRBV5-1 and TRBJ1-6, the complete variable domain is KAGVTQTPRYLIKTRGQQVTLSCSPISGHRSVSWYQQTPGQGLQFLFEYFSETQRNKGNFPGRFSGRQFSNSRSEMNVSTLELGDSALYLCASSLANRGDSPLHFGNGTRLTVT.

This clone was observed many times. The chain uses TRBV4-1 and TRBJ1-5; 8 bases are a match to TRBD1. J was trimmed by 5 bases and V by 0 bases; bases with no gene match: 3. In germline, CDR1 is MGHRA, CDR2 YSYEKL. This CDR3 has 15 amino acids. The CDR3 DNA follows: TGCGCCAGCAGCCAAGAGGCGACAGGGGATCAGCCCCAGCATTTT. This translates into CASSQEATGDQPQHF.